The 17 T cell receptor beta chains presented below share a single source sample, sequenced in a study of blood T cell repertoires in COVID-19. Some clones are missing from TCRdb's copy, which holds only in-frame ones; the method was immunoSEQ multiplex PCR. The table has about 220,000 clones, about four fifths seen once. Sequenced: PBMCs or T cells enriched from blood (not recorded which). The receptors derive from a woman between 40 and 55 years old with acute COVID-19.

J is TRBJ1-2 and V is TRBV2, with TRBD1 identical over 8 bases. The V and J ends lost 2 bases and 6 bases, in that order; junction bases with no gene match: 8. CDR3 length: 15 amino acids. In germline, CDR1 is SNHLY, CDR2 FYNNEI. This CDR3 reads CASSELPGGVDGYTF. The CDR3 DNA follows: TGTGCCAGCAGTGAACTTCCAGGGGGCGTTGATGGCTACACCTTC. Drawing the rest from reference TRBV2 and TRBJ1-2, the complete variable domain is EPEVTQTPSHQVTQMGQEVILRCVPISNHLYFYWYRQILGQKVEFLVSFYNNEISEKSEIFDDQFSVERPDGSNFTLKIRSTKLEDSAMYFCASSELPGGVDGYTFGSGTRLTVV.

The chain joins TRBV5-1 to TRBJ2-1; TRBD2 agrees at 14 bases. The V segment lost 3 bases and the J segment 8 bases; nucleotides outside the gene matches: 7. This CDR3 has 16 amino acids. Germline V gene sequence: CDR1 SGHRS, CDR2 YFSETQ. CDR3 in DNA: TGCGCCAGCAGCTCCCAGACTAGCGGGGGGGCCGATGAGCAGTTCTTC. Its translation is CASSSQTSGGADEQFF. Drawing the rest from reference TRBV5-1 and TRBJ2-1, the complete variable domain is KAGVTQTPRYLIKTRGQQVTLSCSPISGHRSVSWYQQTPGQGLQFLFEYFSETQRNKGNFPGRFSGRQFSNSRSEMNVSTLELGDSALYLCASSSQTSGGADEQFFGPGTRLTVL.

The CDR3 bases are TGTGCCAGCAGTTTGCGCGTCGCGGGCACAGATACGCAGTATTTT. It encodes CASSLRVAGTDTQYF. V usage is TRBV27 and J usage is TRBJ2-3, with D unresolved. V dropped 3 bases and J dropped 1 base, with 11 bases sitting between them. Germline V gene sequence: CDR1 MNHEY, CDR2 SMNVEV (reference sequence). The CDR3 covers 15 residues.

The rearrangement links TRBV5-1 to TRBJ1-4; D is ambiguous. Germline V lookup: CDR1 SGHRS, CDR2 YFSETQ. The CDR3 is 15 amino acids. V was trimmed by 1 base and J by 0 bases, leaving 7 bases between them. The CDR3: CASSLRTATNEKLFF. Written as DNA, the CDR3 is TGCGCCAGCAGCTTGCGAACTGCAACTAATGAAAAACTGTTTTTT.

CDR3 DNA sequence: TGTGCCACCAGTCCTAGCAGGTTCTATGGCTACACCTTC. It specifies CATSPSRFYGYTF. The chain uses TRBV15 and TRBJ1-2; no firm D call. This CDR3 comprises 13 residues. Germline CDR1 reads LNHNV; CDR2 reads YYDKDF (reference sequence). Trimming stripped 6 bases from V and 4 bases from J, with 12 bases between.

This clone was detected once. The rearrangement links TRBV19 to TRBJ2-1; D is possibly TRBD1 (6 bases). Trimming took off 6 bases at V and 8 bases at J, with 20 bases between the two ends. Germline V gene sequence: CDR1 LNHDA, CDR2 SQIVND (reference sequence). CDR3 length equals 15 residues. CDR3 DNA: TGTGCCAGTAGGCGCACAGGGTTTGCTAAGCATGAGCAGTTCTTC. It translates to CASRRTGFAKHEQFF.

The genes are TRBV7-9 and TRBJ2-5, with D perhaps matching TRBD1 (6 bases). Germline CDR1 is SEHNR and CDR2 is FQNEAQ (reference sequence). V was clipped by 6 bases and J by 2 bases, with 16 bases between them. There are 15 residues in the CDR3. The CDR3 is CASSPRGQIQETQYF. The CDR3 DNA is TGTGCCAGCAGTCCGAGAGGACAGATACAAGAGACCCAGTACTTC.

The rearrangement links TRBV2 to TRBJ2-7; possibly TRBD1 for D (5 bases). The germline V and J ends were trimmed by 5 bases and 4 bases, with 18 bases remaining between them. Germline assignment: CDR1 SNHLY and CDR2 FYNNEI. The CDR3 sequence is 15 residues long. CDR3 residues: CASSLGAVIQYEQYF. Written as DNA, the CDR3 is TGTGCCAGCAGTCTTGGGGCAGTTATTCAATACGAGCAGTACTTC.

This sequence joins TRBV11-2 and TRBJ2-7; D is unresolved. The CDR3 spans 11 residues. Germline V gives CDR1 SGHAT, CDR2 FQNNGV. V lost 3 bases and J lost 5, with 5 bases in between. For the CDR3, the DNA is TGTGCCAGCAGCTTTGTCGACGAGCAGTACTTC. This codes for CASSFVDEQYF. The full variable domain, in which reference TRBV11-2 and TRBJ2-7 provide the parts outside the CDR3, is EAGVAQSPRYKIIEKRQSVAFWCNPISGHATLYWYQQILGQGPKLLIQFQNNGVVDDSQLPKDRFSAERLKGVDSTLKIQPAKLEDSAVYLCASSFVDEQYFGPGTRLTVT.

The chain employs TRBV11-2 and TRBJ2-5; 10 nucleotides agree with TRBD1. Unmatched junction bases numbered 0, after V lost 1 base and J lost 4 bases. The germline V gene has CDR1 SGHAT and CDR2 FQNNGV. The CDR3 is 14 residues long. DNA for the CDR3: TGTGCCAGCAGCTTAGGACAGGGGGCAGAGACCCAGTACTTC. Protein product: CASSLGQGAETQYF. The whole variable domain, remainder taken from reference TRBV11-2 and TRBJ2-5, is EAGVAQSPRYKIIEKRQSVAFWCNPISGHATLYWYQQILGQGPKLLIQFQNNGVVDDSQLPKDRFSAERLKGVDSTLKIQPAKLEDSAVYLCASSLGQGAETQYFGPGTRLLVL.

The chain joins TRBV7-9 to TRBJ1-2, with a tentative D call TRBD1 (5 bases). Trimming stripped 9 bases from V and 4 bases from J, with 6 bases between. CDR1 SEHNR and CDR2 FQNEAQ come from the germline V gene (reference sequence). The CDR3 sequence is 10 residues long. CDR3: CASDSYGYTF. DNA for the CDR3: TGTGCCAGTGACAGCTATGGCTACACCTTC. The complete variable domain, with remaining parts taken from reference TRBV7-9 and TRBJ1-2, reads DTGVSQNPRHKITKRGQNVTFRCDPISEHNRLYWYRQTLGQGPEFLTYFQNEAQLEKSRLLSDRFSAERPKGSFSTLEIQRTEQGDSAMYLCASDSYGYTFGSGTRLTVV.

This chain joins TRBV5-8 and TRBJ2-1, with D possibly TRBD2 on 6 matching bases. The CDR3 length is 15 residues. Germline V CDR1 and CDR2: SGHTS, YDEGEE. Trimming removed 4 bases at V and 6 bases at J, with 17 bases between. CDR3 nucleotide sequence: TGTGCCAGCAGCCATTCGGGACTCCGAGCCAATGAGCAGTTCTTC. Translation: CASSHSGLRANEQFF.

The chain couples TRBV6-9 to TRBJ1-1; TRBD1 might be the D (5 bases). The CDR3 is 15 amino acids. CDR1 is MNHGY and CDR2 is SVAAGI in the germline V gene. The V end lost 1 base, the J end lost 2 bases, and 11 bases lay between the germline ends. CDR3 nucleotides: TGTGCCAGCAGTTATTTTTGGGGCCGCAACACTGAAGCTTTCTTT. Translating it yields CASSYFWGRNTEAFF.

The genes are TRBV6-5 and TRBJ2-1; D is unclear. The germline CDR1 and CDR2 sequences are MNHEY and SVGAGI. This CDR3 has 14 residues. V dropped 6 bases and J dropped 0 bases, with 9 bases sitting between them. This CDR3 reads CASSRTTSYNEQFF. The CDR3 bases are TGTGCCAGCAGCCGCACTACCTCCTACAATGAGCAGTTCTTC.

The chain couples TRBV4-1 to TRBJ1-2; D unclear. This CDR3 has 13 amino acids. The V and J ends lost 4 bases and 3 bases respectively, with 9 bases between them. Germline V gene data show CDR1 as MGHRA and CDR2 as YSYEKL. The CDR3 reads CASSPGRDYGYTF. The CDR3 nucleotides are TGCGCCAGCAGCCCGGGGAGGGACTATGGCTACACCTTC.

CDR3 protein: CASSSIRARQGIYEQYF. DNA of the CDR3: TGTGCCAGCAGCAGCATACGGGCCCGACAGGGAATCTACGAGCAGTACTTC. The chain recombines TRBV28 with TRBJ2-7; the match to TRBD1 covers 7 bases. Trimming took 6 bases from V and 3 from J; bases not matched to a gene: 17. The CDR3 has 17 amino acids. Germline CDR1 MDHEN, CDR2 SYDVKM.

The CDR3 sequence: CAWSASWQIQANEKLFF. CDR3 coding DNA: TGTGCCTGGAGTGCCTCTTGGCAAATTCAGGCTAATGAAAAACTGTTTTTT. The V gene is TRBV30, the J gene TRBJ1-4; no reliable D call. Germline loops: CDR1 GTSNPN, CDR2 SVGIG (reference sequence). Trimming took 1 base from V and 3 from J, leaving 18 bases between them. This CDR3 comprises 17 residues.